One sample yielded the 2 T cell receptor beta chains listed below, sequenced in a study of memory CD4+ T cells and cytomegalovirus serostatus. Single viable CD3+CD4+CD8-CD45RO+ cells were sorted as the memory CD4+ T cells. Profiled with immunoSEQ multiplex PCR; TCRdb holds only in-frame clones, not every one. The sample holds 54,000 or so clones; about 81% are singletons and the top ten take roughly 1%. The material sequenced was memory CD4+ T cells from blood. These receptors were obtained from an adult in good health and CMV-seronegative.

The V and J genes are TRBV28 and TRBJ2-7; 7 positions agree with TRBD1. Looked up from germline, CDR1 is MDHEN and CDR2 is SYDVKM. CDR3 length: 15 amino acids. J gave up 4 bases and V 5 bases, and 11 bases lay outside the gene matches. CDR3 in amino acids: CASSVGTEGKYEQYF. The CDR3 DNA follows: TGTGCCAGCAGTGTGGGGACAGAAGGGAAATACGAGCAGTACTTC.

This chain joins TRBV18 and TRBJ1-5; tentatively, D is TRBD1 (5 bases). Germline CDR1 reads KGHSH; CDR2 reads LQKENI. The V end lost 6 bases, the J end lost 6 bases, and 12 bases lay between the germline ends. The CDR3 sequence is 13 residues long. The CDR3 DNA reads TGTGCCAGCTCGGCCGATAGGGGTCAGCCCCAGCATTTT. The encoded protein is CASSADRGQPQHF.